The 8 T cell receptor beta chains reported below all come from one sample, sequenced in a study of blood T cell repertoires in COVID-19. Clones were read by immunoSEQ multiplex PCR, and TCRdb kept only the in-frame ones, dropping some. The sample holds some 45,000 clones; 75% to 85% are singletons and the top ten take 7.5% to 9.5%. Sequencing input: peripheral blood. The receptor set was obtained from a man of 80 years or more in a cohort sampled during active COVID-19.

The chain is built from TRBV7-9 and TRBJ2-3; 9 bases agree with TRBD2. CDR3 length equals 16 residues. The germline gives CDR1 SEHNR, CDR2 FQNEAQ (reference sequence). V lost 5 bases to trimming and J lost 4 bases; unmatched junction nucleotides: 10. CDR3 in amino acids: CASSIIRAGGADTQYF. As DNA, the CDR3 is TGTGCCAGCAGCATCATCCGGGCGGGAGGGGCAGATACGCAGTATTTT.

This sequence joins TRBV18 and TRBJ1-1; the match to TRBD1 covers 7 bases. V dropped 1 base and J dropped 0; count of bases not matched to a gene: 2. The CDR3 totals 15 residues. Germline CDR1 reads KGHSH; CDR2 reads LQKENI. CDR3 residues: CASSPQGAMNTEAFF. CDR3 DNA sequence: TGTGCCAGCTCACCACAGGGGGCTATGAACACTGAAGCTTTCTTT.

This clone turned up a few times. The chain has TRBV5-4 and TRBJ2-1; possibly TRBD2 for D (5 bases). Per the germline V gene, CDR1 is SGHNT and CDR2 is YYREEE (reference sequence). There are 12 residues in the CDR3. Trimming took off 10 bases at V and 6 bases at J, with 14 bases between the two ends. The CDR3 reads CAGSGVANEQFF. CDR3 nucleotide sequence: TGTGCCGGGAGTGGGGTTGCCAATGAGCAGTTCTTC.

The chain combines TRBV28 with TRBJ2-7, with D possibly matching TRBD1 (5 bases). With 4 bases removed from V and 1 base from J, the gap between germline ends came to 11 bases. Germline V gene lookup returns CDR1 MDHEN and CDR2 SYDVKM. CDR3 size: 14 residues. The CDR3: CASSSSDTSYEQYF. The CDR3 DNA is TGTGCCAGCAGTTCCTCGGACACTTCCTACGAGCAGTACTTC. The full variable domain, in which reference TRBV28 and TRBJ2-7 provide the parts outside the CDR3, is DVKVTQSSRYLVKRTGEKVFLECVQDMDHENMFWYRQDPGLGLRLIYFSYDVKMKEKGDIPEGYSVSREKKERFSLILESASTNQTSMYLCASSSSDTSYEQYFGPGTRLTVT.

The V and J genes are TRBV5-1 and TRBJ2-7, with 13 bases lining up with TRBD2. V was pared by 4 bases and J by 1 base, with 14 bases of the junction left unmatched. The germline gives CDR1 SGHRS, CDR2 YFSETQ. This CDR3 is 19 amino acids long. CDR3 nucleotide sequence: TGCGCCAGCAGCGGGGGACTAGCGGGGTTTCCGTCCCAATCCTACGAGCAGTACTTC. It specifies CASSGGLAGFPSQSYEQYF.

CDR3 in DNA: TGTGCCAGCTCACCACCGGGACAGCTTACCTACGAGCAGTACTTC. It encodes CASSPPGQLTYEQYF. The J gene is TRBJ2-7, the V gene TRBV18; TRBD1 agrees at 7 bases. The CDR3 consists of 15 residues. The V and J ends lost 0 bases and 2 bases, in that order; junction bases with no gene match: 4. Germline V gives CDR1 KGHSH, CDR2 LQKENI. Full variable domain (missing parts from reference TRBV18 and TRBJ2-7): NAGVMQNPRHLVRRRGQEARLRCSPMKGHSHVYWYRQLPEEGLKFMVYLQKENIIDESGMPKERFSAEFPKEGPSILRIQQVVRGDSAAYFCASSPPGQLTYEQYFGPGTRLTVT.

The chain uses TRBV5-1 and TRBJ1-1; D is uncertain. From germline, CDR1 is SGHRS and CDR2 YFSETQ. V lost 0 bases and J 5 bases, leaving 5 bases between the germline ends. This CDR3 region has 12 residues. CDR3 nucleotides: TGCGCCAGCAGCTTGGGGAGGACTGAAGCTTTCTTT. Translation gives CASSLGRTEAFF.

The V gene is TRBV7-8, the J gene TRBJ1-5; D is perhaps TRBD1 (5 bases). Germline V gene lookup returns CDR1 SGHVS and CDR2 FQNEAQ. This CDR3 is 15 amino acids long. Trimming took off 1 base at V and 5 bases at J, with 12 bases between the two ends. The CDR3 region has the DNA TGTGCCAGCAGCTTAGGGGGGGACGGGGATCAGCCCCAGCATTTT. Protein product: CASSLGGDGDQPQHF.